This T cell receptor beta chain appears in the sequencing data of a study of naive and memory T cell subsets. Findings and limits, study-wide: TCR counts from RNA may reflect activation-linked expression changes.

This CDR3 contains 13 residues. With 0 bases removed from V and 6 bases from J, the gap between germline ends came to 9 bases. Germline V gene sequence: CDR1 LNHNV, CDR2 YYDKDF (reference sequence). The beta constant-region primer was an equimolar mix of two oligonucleotides covering TRBC1 and TRBC2. In TCRdb, the UMI-ligation and nested PCR reads were re-called with MiXCR into one record per CDR3 protein. The repertoire has 140,000 to 150,000 distinct CDR3 sequences, about 18% of them found once; the top ten carry 0.14%. Four subsets defined by CD45RA and CD27 were sorted after CD3, CD4, CD8 and live/dead staining. On this clonotype itself: Antigen: not known.

The rearrangement joins TRBV15 to TRBJ2-7; no definite D call. This sequence was found in a human donor in good health. The sequenced sample was naive CD4+ T cells from blood. In DNA form, the CDR3 reads TGTGCCACCAGCAGAGATTTAACCGGCGAGCAGTACTTC. Protein sequence: CATSRDLTGEQYF. Filled out from reference TRBV15 and TRBJ2-7, the complete variable domain reads DAMVIQNPRYQVTQFGKPVTLSCSQTLNHNVMYWYQQKSSQAPKLLFHYYDKDFNNEADTPDNFQSRRPNTSFCFLDIRSPGLGDTAMYLCATSRDLTGEQYFGPGTRLTVT.